This TCR beta chain was sequenced during a study of graft-versus-host responses after intestinal transplantation. Note on this clone: Its antigen is as yet unknown.

CDR3 size: 17 residues. Using immunoSEQ multiplex PCR, the repertoire was profiled, and TCRdb retains in-frame clones only, with some absent. Of tens of thousands of clones listed, about 87% are singletons. The sequence was obtained from a human donor who was the organ donor for an intestinal transplant. Here the sequenced sample was unstimulated CD4+ T cells sorted from spleen or lymph node cells, taken before transplant. The chain links TRBV1 to TRBJ2-2; the D call of TRBD1 is as the table states it, not checked on the DNA. TRBV1 is designated a pseudogene. This CDR3 is CTSSLVWDRVGSGELFF. CDR3 DNA: TGCACCAGCAGCCTTGTCTGGGACAGGGTGGGTTCCGGGGAGCTGTTTTTT.